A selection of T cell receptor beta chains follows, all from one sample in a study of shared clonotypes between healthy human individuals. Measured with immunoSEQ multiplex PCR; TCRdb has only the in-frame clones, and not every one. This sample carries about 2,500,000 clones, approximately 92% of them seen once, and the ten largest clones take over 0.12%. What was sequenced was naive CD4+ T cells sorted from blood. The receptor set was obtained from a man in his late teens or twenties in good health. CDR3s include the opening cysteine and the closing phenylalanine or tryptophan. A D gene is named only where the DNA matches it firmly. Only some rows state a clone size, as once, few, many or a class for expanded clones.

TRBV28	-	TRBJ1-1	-	CASSLWGIGGRNTEAFF	TGTGCCAGCAGTTTATGGGGTATCGGGGGTCGGAACACTGAAGCTTTCTTT
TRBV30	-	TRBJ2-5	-	CAWSRDSKPGAQYF	TGTGCCTGGAGTCGGGACTCCAAGCCCGGGGCCCAGTACTTC
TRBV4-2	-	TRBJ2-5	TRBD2	CASSQDWTSGQETQYF	TGTGCCAGCAGCCAAGACTGGACTAGCGGACAAGAGACCCAGTACTTC
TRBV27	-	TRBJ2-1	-	CASSSSRGSNYNEQFF	TGTGCCAGCAGTTCTTCTAGGGGGTCGAACTACAATGAGCAGTTCTTC
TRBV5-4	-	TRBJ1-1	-	CASRSLGAVNTEAFF	TGTGCCAGCAGAAGTCTGGGGGCAGTTAACACTGAAGCTTTCTTT
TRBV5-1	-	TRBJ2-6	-	CASSLQVSSGANVLTF	TGCGCCAGCAGCTTGCAGGTTTCCTCTGGGGCCAACGTCCTGACTTTC
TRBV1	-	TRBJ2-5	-	CTSSQRTGGYQETQYF	TGCACCAGCAGCCAACGTACGGGGGGGTACCAAGAGACCCAGTACTTC
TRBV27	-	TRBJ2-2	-	CASSSEKTGELFF	TGTGCCAGCAGTTCGGAGAAGACCGGGGAGCTGTTTTTT
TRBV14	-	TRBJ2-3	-	CASSQAGRLTTDTQYF	TGTGCCAGCAGCCAGGCCGGGAGACTTACCACAGATACGCAGTATTTT
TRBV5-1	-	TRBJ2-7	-	CASSFSPGSEAYEQYF	TGCGCCAGCAGCTTCTCCCCGGGCAGTGAAGCCTACGAGCAGTACTTC
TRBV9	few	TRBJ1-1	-	CASSVAPGANTEAFF	TGTGCCAGCAGCGTAGCTCCGGGGGCGAACACTGAAGCTTTCTTT
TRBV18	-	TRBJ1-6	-	CASSPGDHSPLHF	TGTGCCAGCTCACCAGGGGATCATTCACCCCTCCACTTT
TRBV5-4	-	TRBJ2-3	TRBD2	CASSLTRGGDTQYF	TGTGCCAGCAGCTTAACTCGGGGGGGAGATACGCAGTATTTT
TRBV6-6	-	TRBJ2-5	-	CASSTGRETQYF	TGTGCCAGCAGTACAGGGAGGGAGACCCAGTACTTC
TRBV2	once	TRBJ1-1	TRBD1	CASSIQGIGTEAFF	TGTGCCAGCAGTATACAGGGGATAGGCACTGAAGCTTTCTTT
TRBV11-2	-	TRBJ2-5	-	CASRPGDKETQYF	TGTGCCAGCCGGCCTGGGGATAAAGAGACCCAGTACTTC
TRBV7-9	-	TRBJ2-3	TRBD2	CASSRGLAGTQYF	TGTGCCAGCAGCAGAGGACTAGCGGGTACGCAGTATTTT
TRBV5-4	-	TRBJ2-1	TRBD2	CASSLWRGETYNEQFF	TGTGCCAGCAGCTTGTGGCGGGGGGAGACCTACAATGAGCAGTTCTTC
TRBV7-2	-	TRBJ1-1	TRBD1	CASSLGTGTVNTEAFF	TGTGCCAGCAGCTTAGGGACCGGGACAGTTAACACTGAAGCTTTCTTT
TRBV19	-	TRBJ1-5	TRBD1	CASSGGTGLSEPQHF	TGTGCCAGTAGTGGTGGGACAGGGCTTTCGGAGCCCCAGCATTTT
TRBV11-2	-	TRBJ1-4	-	CASSPQGLHSDEKLFF	TGTGCCAGCAGCCCCCAAGGGTTACATTCGGATGAAAAACTGTTTTTT
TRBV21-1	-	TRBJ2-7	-	CASSVSTQGDVSYEQYF	TGTGCCAGCAGCGTAAGTACCCAGGGGGATGTTTCCTACGAGCAGTACTTC
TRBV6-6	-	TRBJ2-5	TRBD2	CASTQWSGGQETQYF	TGTGCCAGCACCCAGTGGAGCGGGGGCCAAGAGACCCAGTACTTC
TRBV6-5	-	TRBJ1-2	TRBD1	CASSYSRTGFHHTF	TGTGCCAGCAGTTACTCAAGGACAGGGTTCCATCACACCTTC
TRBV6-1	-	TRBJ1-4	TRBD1	CASSSGGLNEKLFF	TGTGCCAGCAGTTCAGGGGGACTCAATGAAAAACTGTTTTTT
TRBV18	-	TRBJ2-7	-	CASSPSLVGPRYEQYF	TGTGCCAGCTCACCATCCTTAGTTGGGCCGCGCTACGAGCAGTACTTC
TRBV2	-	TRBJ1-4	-	CASSLTENEKLFF	TGTGCCAGCAGCTTAACAGAAAATGAAAAACTGTTTTTT
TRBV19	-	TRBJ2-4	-	CASSIQDLAKNIQYF	TGTGCCAGTAGTATACAAGATCTAGCCAAAAACATTCAGTACTTC
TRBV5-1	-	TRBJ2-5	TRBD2	CASSPPGLAGGGQYF	TGCGCCAGCAGCCCGCCGGGACTAGCGGGGGGAGGCCAGTACTTC
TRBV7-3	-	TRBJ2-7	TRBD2	CASSLTGGAYEQYF	TGTGCCAGCAGCTTAACCGGGGGGGCGTACGAGCAGTACTTC
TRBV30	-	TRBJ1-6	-	CAWTSQGGNSPLHF	TGTGCCTGGACCTCACAGGGAGGTAATTCACCCCTCCACTTT
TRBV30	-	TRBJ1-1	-	CAWSVTSNTEAFF	TGTGCCTGGAGTGTAACATCGAACACTGAAGCTTTCTTT